This TCR beta chain was sequenced in a study of blood T cells in healthy people across ages. A second PCR of 7 to 11 cycles used a sample-barcoded 5' primer and a J-beta primer mix. TCRdb re-called the 5' RACE reads through MiXCR, storing one row per CDR3 protein. Altogether about 1.8 million distinct CDR3 sequences are present, roughly 52% being singletons, with the ten largest covering approximately 2.1%. In its sample, this clonotype was seen a few times. Sequencing input: blood. The TCR was taken from a woman aged 40 to 50 in good health.

The CDR3 DNA sequence: TGCGCCAGCAGCCCGAACCCCTCTAGCGGGGGGGCCGAATCGCGCAATGAGCAGTTCTTC. It specifies CASSPNPSSGGAESRNEQFF. The chain is built from TRBV5-1 and TRBJ2-1; 12 bases are a match to TRBD2. CDR3 size: 20 residues. The V gene end was trimmed by 4 bases and the J gene end by 6 bases; junction bases not matched to a gene: 20. Germline values: CDR1 SGHRS, CDR2 YFSETQ.